The entry below describes one T cell receptor (beta chain). The assay was immunoSEQ multiplex PCR, and TCRdb's table has in-frame clones only and misses some. The sample comprises about 480,000 clones, approximately 85% of which are singletons, and 10% to 15% rests with the top ten. The CDR3 spans 16 residues. V was clipped by 5 bases and J by 1 base; unmatched bases: 8. Germline CDR1 is SGHTA and CDR2 is FQGNSA. This specimen comes from a study of shared clonotypes between healthy human individuals. This rearrangement joins TRBV7-2 to TRBJ2-3; 8 nucleotides agree with TRBD2. The sample was PBMCs. The TCR was taken from a woman in her thirties or forties in good health. Some clones in this sample may be carry-over from other donors' samples. CDR3 amino acids: CASSTEGRGGTDTQYF. The CDR3 bases are TGTGCCAGCAGCACGGAGGGGCGGGGGGGCACAGATACGCAGTATTTT.